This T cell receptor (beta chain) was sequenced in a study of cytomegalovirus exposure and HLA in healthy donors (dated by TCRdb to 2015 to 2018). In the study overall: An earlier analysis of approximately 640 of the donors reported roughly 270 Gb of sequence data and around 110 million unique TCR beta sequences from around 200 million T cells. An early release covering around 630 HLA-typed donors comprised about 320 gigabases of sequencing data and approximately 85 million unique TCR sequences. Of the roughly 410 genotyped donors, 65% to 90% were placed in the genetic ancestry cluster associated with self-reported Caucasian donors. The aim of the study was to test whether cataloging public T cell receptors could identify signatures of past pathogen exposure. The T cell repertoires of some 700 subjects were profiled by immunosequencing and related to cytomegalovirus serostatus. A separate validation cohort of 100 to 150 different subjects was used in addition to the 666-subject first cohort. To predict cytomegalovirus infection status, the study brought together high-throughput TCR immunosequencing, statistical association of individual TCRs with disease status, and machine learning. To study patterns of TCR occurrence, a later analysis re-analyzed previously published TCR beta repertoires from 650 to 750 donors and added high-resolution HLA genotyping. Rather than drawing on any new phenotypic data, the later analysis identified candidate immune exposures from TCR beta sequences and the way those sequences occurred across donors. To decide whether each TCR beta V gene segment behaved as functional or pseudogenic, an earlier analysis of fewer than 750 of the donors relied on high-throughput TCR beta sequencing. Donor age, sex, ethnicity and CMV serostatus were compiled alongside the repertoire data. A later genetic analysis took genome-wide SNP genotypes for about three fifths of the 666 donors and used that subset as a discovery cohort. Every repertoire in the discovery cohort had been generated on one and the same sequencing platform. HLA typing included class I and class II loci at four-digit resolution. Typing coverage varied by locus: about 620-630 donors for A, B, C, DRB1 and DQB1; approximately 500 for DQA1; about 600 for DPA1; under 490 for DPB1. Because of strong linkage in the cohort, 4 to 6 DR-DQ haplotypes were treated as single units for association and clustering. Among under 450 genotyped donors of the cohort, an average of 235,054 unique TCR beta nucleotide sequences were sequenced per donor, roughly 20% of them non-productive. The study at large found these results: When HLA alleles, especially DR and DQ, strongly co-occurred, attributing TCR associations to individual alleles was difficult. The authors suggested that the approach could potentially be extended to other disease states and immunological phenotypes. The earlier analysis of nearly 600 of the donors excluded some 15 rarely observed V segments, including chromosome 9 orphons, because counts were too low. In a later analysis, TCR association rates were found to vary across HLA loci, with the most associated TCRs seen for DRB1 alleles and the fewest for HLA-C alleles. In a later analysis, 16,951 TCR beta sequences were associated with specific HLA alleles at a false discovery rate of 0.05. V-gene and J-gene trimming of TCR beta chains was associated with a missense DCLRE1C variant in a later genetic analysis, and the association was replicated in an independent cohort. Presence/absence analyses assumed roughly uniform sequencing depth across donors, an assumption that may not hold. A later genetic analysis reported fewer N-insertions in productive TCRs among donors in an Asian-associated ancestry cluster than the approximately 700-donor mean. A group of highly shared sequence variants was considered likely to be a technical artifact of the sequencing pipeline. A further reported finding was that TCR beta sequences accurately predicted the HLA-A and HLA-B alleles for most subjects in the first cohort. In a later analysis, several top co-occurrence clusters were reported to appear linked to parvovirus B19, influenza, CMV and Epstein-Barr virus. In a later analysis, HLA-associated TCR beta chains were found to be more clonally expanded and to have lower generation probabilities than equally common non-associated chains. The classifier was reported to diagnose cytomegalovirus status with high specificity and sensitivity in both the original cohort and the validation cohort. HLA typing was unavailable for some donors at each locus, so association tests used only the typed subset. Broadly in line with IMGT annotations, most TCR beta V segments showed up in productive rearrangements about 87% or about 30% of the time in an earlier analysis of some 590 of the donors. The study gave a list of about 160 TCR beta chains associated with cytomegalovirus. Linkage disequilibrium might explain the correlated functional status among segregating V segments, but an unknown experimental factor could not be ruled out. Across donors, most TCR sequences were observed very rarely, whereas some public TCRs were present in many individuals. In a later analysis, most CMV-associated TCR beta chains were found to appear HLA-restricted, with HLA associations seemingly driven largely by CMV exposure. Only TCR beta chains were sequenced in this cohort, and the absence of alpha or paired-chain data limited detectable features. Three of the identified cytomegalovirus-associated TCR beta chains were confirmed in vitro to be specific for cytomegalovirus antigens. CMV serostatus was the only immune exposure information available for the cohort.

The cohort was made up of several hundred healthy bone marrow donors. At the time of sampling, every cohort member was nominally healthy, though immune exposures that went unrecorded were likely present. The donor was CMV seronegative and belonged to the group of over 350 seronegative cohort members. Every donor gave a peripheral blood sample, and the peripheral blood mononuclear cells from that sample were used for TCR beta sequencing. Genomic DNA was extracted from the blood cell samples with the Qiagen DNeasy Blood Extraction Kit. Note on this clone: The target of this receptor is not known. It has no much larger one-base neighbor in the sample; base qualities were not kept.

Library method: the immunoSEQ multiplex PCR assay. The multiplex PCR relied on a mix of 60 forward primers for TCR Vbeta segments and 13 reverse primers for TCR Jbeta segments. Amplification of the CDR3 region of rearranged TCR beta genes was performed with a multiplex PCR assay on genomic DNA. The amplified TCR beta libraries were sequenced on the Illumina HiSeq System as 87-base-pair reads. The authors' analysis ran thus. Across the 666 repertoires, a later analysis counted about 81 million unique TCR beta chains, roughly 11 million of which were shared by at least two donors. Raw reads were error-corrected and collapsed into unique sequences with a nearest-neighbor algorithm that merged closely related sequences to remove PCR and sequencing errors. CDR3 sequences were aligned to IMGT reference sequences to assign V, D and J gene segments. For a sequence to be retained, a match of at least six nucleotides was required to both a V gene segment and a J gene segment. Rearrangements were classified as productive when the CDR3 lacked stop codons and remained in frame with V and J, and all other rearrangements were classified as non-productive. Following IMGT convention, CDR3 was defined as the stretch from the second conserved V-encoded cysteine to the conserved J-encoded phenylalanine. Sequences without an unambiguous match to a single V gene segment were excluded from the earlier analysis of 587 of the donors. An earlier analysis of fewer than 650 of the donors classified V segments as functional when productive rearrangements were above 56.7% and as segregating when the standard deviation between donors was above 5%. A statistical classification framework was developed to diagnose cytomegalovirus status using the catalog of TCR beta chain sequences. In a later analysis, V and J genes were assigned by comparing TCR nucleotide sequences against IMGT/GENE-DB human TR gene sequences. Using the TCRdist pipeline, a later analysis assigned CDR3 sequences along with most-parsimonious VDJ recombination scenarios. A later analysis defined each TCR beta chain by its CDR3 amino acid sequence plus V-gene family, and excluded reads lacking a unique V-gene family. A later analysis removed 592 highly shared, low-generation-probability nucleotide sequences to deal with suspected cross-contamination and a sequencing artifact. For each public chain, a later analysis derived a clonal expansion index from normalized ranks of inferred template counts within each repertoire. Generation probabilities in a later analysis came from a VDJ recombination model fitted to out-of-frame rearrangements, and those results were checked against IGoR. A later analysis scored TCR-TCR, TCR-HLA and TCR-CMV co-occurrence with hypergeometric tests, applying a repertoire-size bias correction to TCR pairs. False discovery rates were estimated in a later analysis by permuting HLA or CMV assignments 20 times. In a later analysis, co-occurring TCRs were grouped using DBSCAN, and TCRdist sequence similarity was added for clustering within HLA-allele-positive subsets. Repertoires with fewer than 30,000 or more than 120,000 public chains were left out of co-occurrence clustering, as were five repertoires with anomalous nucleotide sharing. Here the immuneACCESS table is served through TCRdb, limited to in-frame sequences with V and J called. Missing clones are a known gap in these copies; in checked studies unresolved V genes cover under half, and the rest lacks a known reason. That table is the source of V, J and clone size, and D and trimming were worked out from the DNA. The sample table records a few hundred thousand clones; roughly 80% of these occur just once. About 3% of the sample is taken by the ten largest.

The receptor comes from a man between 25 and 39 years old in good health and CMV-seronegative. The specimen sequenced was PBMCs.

The CDR3 sequence is CASSPSGTHYGYTF. The sequenced DNA: TGTGCCAGCAGCCCCTCCGGGACACATTATGGCTACACCTTC. Recombination joined TRBV7-9 with TRBJ1-2, with a weak D call of TRBD1 (6 bases match). The CDR3 covers 14 residues, taking in both the cysteine and the phenylalanine. Solely the CDR3 DNA is kept, with 42 bases framed from the first base. The CDR1 and CDR2 encoded by the germline V gene (reference sequence) are SEHNR and FQNEAQ. The junction shows trimming of 5 bases on V and 5 bases on J, plus 15 bases between the germline ends.